Sequencing of this T cell receptor (beta chain) was carried out in a study of cytomegalovirus exposure and HLA in healthy donors. This PCR relied on a set of 60 Vbeta primers and 13 Jbeta primers. Clones were sequenced by immunoSEQ multiplex PCR, and TCRdb holds only the in-frame ones, with some missing. The sample lists about 120,000 clones, around three quarters seen once, with about 3.3% in the top ten. This clone was picked up one time. Antigen: not known. Regarding the study as a whole: The listing of fewer than 200 TCR beta chains classed them as cytomegalovirus-associated.

Per germline, CDR1 MNHNS and CDR2 SASEGT. CDR3 length equals 15 residues. The J segment lost 5 bases and the V segment lost 5 bases, leaving 8 bases of the junction unmatched. The sample consisted of PBMCs. The clonotype comes from a woman between 25 and 40 years old in good health and CMV-seropositive. This sequence joins TRBV6-1 and TRBJ1-4; 7 bases fit TRBD1. This CDR3 is CASSPLYRGNEKLFF. CDR3 sequence (DNA): TGTGCCAGCAGTCCCCTTTACAGGGGCAATGAAAAACTGTTTTTT.